The entry below describes one T cell receptor beta chain. Its antigen is undetermined. These data are taken from a study of T cell responses to AZD1222 COVID-19 vaccine. Data came from immunoSEQ multiplex PCR; TCRdb stores just in-frame clones and leaves some out. The sample lists 150,000 to 200,000 clones; about 90% were seen once. General study findings and limits: A reported finding is that nearly half of spike-specific TCRs target unmutated variant regions.

Between the trimmed V and J ends, which lost 5 bases and 4 bases, there was a span of 9 bases. Germline V gene lookup returns CDR1 SGHNT and CDR2 YENEEA. The CDR3 spans 12 residues. The sequencing used peripheral blood, collected on day 0 of AZD1222 vaccination. The TCR was taken from an adult in good health. This chain uses TRBV11-3 with TRBJ2-7; a weak D match, TRBD1 (6 bases). The CDR3 spells CASSHTGYEQYF. In DNA form, the CDR3 reads TGTGCCAGCAGCCACACAGGGTACGAGCAGTACTTC. The whole variable domain, filled in from reference TRBV11-3 and TRBJ2-7, reads EAGVVQSPRYKIIEKKQPVAFWCNPISGHNTLYWYLQNLGQGPELLIRYENEEAVDDSQLPKDRFSAERLKGVDSTLKIQPAELGDSAVYLCASSHTGYEQYFGPGTRLTVT.